These 18 T cell receptor beta chains share one sample of origin, sequenced in a study of beta chain features in type 1 diabetes. Reverse transcription of all isolated RNA meant that expressed TCRB transcripts were sequenced. The assay was immunoSEQ multiplex PCR, and TCRdb's table has in-frame clones only and misses some. The data contain about 140,000 clones, 6% to 7.5% of them seen just once; the ten biggest clones take up 1.4%. Sequenced sample: central memory CD4+ T cells from blood. All receptors derive from a woman in her 30s in good health.

V usage is TRBV28 and J usage is TRBJ2-1; 13 bases fit TRBD2. The CDR3 loop spans 14 amino acids. The J segment lost 7 bases and the V segment lost 9 bases, leaving 6 bases of the junction unmatched. Germline CDR1 is MDHEN and CDR2 is SYDVKM. This CDR3 is CASLLAGGGNEQFF. CDR3 coding DNA: TGTGCCAGTTTACTAGCGGGAGGGGGTAATGAGCAGTTCTTC.

This clone was detected only a few times. The chain combines TRBV28 with TRBJ1-5, with D perhaps matching TRBD1 (6 bases). Germline V gives CDR1 MDHEN, CDR2 SYDVKM. Trimming pared 5 bases from V and 3 bases from J, leaving 14 bases between. The CDR3 consists of 15 residues. In nucleotides, the CDR3 is TGTGCCAGCAGTCCAACAGGGAGTTACAATCAGCCCCAGCATTTT. Translating gives CASSPTGSYNQPQHF.

The chain employs TRBV9 and TRBJ1-3; maybe TRBD1 (6 bases). Trimming cost V 0 bases and J 4 bases, with 17 bases left between them. This CDR3 spans 17 amino acids. Germline-derived CDR1 and CDR2 are SGDLS and YYNGEE. In DNA form, the CDR3 reads TGTGCCAGCAGCGTAGACCGACAGGCCCAGGGCGGAAACACCATATATTTT. The encoded protein is CASSVDRQAQGGNTIYF.

The gene calls are TRBV7-2 and TRBJ2-5; D is possibly TRBD1 (5 bases). V was clipped by 1 base and J by 2 bases, with 8 bases between them. The CDR3 is made up of 14 amino acids. Per the germline V gene, CDR1 is SGHTA and CDR2 is FQGNSA. CDR3 sequence reads: CASSLVQVQETQYF. The DNA for the CDR3 is TGTGCCAGCAGCTTAGTACAGGTACAAGAGACCCAGTACTTC.

This clone was observed a handful of times. The gene calls are TRBV7-9 and TRBJ2-7, with D possibly TRBD2 on 5 matching bases. The CDR3 runs to 15 residues. Germline assignment: CDR1 SEHNR and CDR2 FQNEAQ (reference sequence). V shed 7 bases and J shed 2 bases, with 18 bases lying between them. The CDR3 nucleotides are TGTGCCAGCACTATATCCGGAGGTCCGACCTACGAGCAGTACTTC. Residues: CASTISGGPTYEQYF.

Only a few counts were recorded for this clone. V and J are TRBV5-6 and TRBJ1-2; 7 bases map to TRBD1. J was trimmed by 3 bases and V by 3 bases; bases with no gene match: 5. Germline CDR1 and CDR2: SGHDT and YYEEEE. The CDR3 spans 14 residues. The CDR3 region has the DNA TGTGCCAGCAGCTGGGCCGGGACAGACTATGGCTACACCTTC. Protein product: CASSWAGTDYGYTF.

The chain combines TRBV7-2 with TRBJ2-1, with 10 bases matching TRBD1. Germline CDR1 reads SGHTA; CDR2 reads FQGNSA. J gave up 9 bases and V 4 bases, and 6 bases lay outside the gene matches. The length of the CDR3 is 14 residues. In nucleotides, the CDR3 is TGTGCCAGCAGCTGGGACAGGGGACGGGGTGAGCAGTTCTTC. Its translation is CASSWDRGRGEQFF.

The chain uses TRBV9 and TRBJ2-3; 9 positions agree with TRBD2. Looked up from germline, CDR1 is SGDLS and CDR2 is YYNGEE. The CDR3 totals 15 residues. J lost 6 bases, V lost 0 bases, and 5 bases had no gene match. CDR3 sequence (DNA): TGTGCCAGCAGCGTAGATAGCGGGAGTATTGATACGCAGTATTTT. As protein: CASSVDSGSIDTQYF.

The CDR3 DNA reads as TGTGCCAGCAGCACCCCAGGGTCAGATACGCAGTATTTT. Amino acids: CASSTPGSDTQYF. The rearrangement links TRBV9 to TRBJ2-3, with D maybe TRBD1 (5 bases). V shed 4 bases and J shed 4 bases, with 10 bases lying between them. The CDR3 is 13 residues long. Per the germline V gene, CDR1 is SGDLS and CDR2 is YYNGEE.

This clone came up many times. The J gene is TRBJ2-3, the V gene TRBV4-3; TRBD1 matches at 7 bases. Germline-derived CDR1 and CDR2 are LGHNA and YSLEER. The CDR3 length is 16 residues. The junction had 7 bases not matched to a gene; V was cut back by 2 bases and J by 2 bases. CDR3 protein: CASSQTSQGVTDTQYF. In nucleotides, the CDR3 is TGCGCCAGCAGCCAAACCTCCCAGGGGGTCACAGATACGCAGTATTTT.

The rearrangement joins TRBV6-5 to TRBJ1-5, with a tentative D call TRBD1 (6 bases). Germline V gene data show CDR1 as MNHEY and CDR2 as SVGAGI. The CDR3 contains 15 residues. Trimming took off 5 bases at V and 6 bases at J, with 17 bases between the two ends. The CDR3 sequence is CASSSTYGGAQPQHF. The DNA of the CDR3 is TGTGCCAGCAGTAGTACATACGGGGGGGCTCAGCCCCAGCATTTT.

This clone has only a few counts. The chain uses TRBV18 and TRBJ2-5; D call uncertain. Trimming left V 6 bases short and J 5 bases short, with 16 bases between. This CDR3 is built from 14 residues. Germline lookup yields CDR1 KGHSH and CDR2 LQKENI. The CDR3 nucleotides read TGTGCCAGCTCTCCGCCAGTGCAGGTGGAGACCCAGTACTTC. This gives the protein CASSPPVQVETQYF. Together with reference TRBV18 and TRBJ2-5, the CDR3 gives the full variable domain: NAGVMQNPRHLVRRRGQEARLRCSPMKGHSHVYWYRQLPEEGLKFMVYLQKENIIDESGMPKERFSAEFPKEGPSILRIQQVVRGDSAAYFCASSPPVQVETQYFGPGTRLLVL.

The table lists this clone with a few counts. Written as DNA, the CDR3 is TGTGCCAGCAGCCCGCGACGGAGTACGCAGTATTTT. Protein: CASSPRRSTQYF. The chain couples TRBV5-6 to TRBJ2-3; the D is unclear. Germline V CDR1 and CDR2: SGHDT, YYEEEE. Between the trimmed V and J ends, which lost 4 bases and 8 bases, there was a span of 11 bases. This CDR3 is 12 amino acids long.

This clone was found a few times. The chain couples TRBV10-3 to TRBJ2-3; 7 bases align to TRBD2. V dropped 0 bases and J dropped 4; count of bases not matched to a gene: 10. Looked up from germline, CDR1 is ENHRY and CDR2 is SYGVKD. This CDR3 has 17 amino acids. The CDR3 DNA reads TGTGCCATCAGTGAGTCGCTGGCGGGAGTGCGCTCAGATACGCAGTATTTT. Encoded protein: CAISESLAGVRSDTQYF.

This clone turned up a few times. The chain joins TRBV7-2 to TRBJ2-7; 14 bases are a match to TRBD2. V dropped 5 bases and J dropped 9; count of bases not matched to a gene: 6. This CDR3 contains 14 residues. The germline gives CDR1 SGHTA, CDR2 FQGNSA. The CDR3 coding sequence is TGTGCCAGCAGCGGGACTAGCGGGAGTAGCGTGCAGTACTTC. Protein: CASSGTSGSSVQYF. The entire variable domain, with the rest obtained from reference TRBV7-2 and TRBJ2-7, is as follows: GAGVSQSPSNKVTEKGKDVELRCDPISGHTALYWYRQSLGQGLEFLIYFQGNSAPDKSGLPSDRFSAERTGGSVSTLTIQRTQQEDSAVYLCASSGTSGSSVQYFGPGTRLTVT.

The chain employs TRBV30 and TRBJ2-1; 8 nucleotides align to TRBD2. Germline values: CDR1 GTSNPN, CDR2 SVGIG (reference sequence). The CDR3 is 15 amino acids. The J segment lost 5 bases and the V segment lost 3 bases, leaving 9 bases of the junction unmatched. The CDR3 DNA is TGTGCCTGGAGGGGGGAACTAGCGGTCCACAATGAGCAGTTCTTC. This sequence encodes CAWRGELAVHNEQFF.

Only one count was recorded for this clone. This chain connects TRBV5-6 to TRBJ2-7; possible D gene TRBD1, 5 bases. The CDR3 has 15 amino acids. From germline, CDR1 is SGHDT and CDR2 YYEEEE. V gave up 1 base and J gave up 3 bases, with 14 bases separating them. DNA of the CDR3: TGTGCCAGCAGCTTGCCAGGTAGGGGCTTCTACGAGCAGTACTTC. Protein sequence: CASSLPGRGFYEQYF.

This clone was seen a few times. The J gene is TRBJ2-5, the V gene TRBV19, with 11 bases aligning to TRBD2. The V gene's germline CDR1 is LNHDA and CDR2 SQIVND (reference sequence). The CDR3 consists of 13 residues. V dropped 10 bases and J dropped 7; count of bases not matched to a gene: 8. The CDR3 DNA sequence: TGTGCCACCGGGACTAGCGGCATGGGGACCCAGTACTTC. Encoded protein: CATGTSGMGTQYF.